The T cell receptor (beta chain) described here comes from a study of blood T cell repertoires in COVID-19. CDR3 length: 15 residues. CDR1 is MDHEN and CDR2 is SYDVKM in the germline V gene. V gave up 5 bases and J gave up 4 bases; unmatched junction bases: 10. Original processing methods: Estimation of nucleated cell counts relied on the amplification of reference gene primers. Sequencing was performed with immunoSEQ multiplex PCR; in TCRdb, only in-frame clones are kept and a portion is missing. V, J and clone size reflect that table, while D and trimming were determined from the DNA. The sample shows 350,000 to 400,000 clones, about nine tenths of them seen only once. Cohorts were based on clinical histories the participants reported. Cohort 3 donors counted as recovered after two negative PCRs, clearance, or resolved symptoms. A single count supports this clone.

The genes are TRBV28 and TRBJ1-2, with 7 positions matching TRBD1. Material for sequencing was PBMCs or T cells enriched from blood (not recorded which). The receptor was derived from a woman in her twenties or thirties who had recovered from COVID-19. CDR3 sequence: CASSVRGRVAYGYTF. The DNA for the CDR3 is TGTGCCAGCAGTGTGAGGGGGCGCGTCGCCTATGGCTACACCTTC.